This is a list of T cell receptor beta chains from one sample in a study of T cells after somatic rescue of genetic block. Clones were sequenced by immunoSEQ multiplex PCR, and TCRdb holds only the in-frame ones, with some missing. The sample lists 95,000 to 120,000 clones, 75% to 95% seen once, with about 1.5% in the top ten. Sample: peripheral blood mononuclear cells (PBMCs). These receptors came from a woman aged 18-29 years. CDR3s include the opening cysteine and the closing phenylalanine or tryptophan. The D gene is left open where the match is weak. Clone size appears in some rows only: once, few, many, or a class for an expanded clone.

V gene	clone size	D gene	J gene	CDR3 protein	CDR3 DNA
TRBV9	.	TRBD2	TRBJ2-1	CASSAWPGTSGGAYSEQFF	TGTGCCAGCAGCGCCTGGCCCGGGACTAGCGGGGGGGCCTATAGCGAGCAGTTCTTC
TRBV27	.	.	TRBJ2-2	CASGLGGGELFF	TGTGCCAGCGGCCTAGGGGGCGGGGAGCTGTTTTTT
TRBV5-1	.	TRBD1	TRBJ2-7	CASSLAGGGHEQYF	TGCGCCAGCAGCTTGGCAGGGGGCGGCCACGAGCAGTACTTC
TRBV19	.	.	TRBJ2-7	CASSREGSEQYF	TGTGCCAGTAGCCGGGAAGGTAGCGAGCAGTACTTC
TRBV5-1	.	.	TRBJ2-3	CASSQGTVPDTQYF	TGCGCCAGCAGCCAAGGGACGGTCCCAGATACGCAGTATTTT
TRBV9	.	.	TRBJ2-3	CASSTRTDTQYF	TGTGCCAGCAGCACAAGGACAGATACGCAGTATTTT
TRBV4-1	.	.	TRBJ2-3	CASSQVTAAPDTQYF	TGCGCCAGCAGCCAAGTTACTGCGGCTCCAGATACGCAGTATTTT
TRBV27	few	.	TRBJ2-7	CASTLIEGGGEQYF	TGTGCCAGCACCCTCATTGAGGGGGGTGGCGAGCAGTACTTC
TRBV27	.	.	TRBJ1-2	CASRGPYRGGGGYTF	TGTGCCAGCAGGGGACCATATAGGGGGGGCGGTGGCTACACCTTC
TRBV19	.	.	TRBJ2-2	CASSWVNPQALFF	TGTGCCAGTAGTTGGGTTAACCCCCAGGCCCTGTTTTTT
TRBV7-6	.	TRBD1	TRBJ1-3	CASSYRGRPSGNTIYF	TGTGCCAGCAGCTACAGGGGCCGGCCCTCTGGAAACACCATATATTTT
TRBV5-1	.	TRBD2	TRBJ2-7	CASSLVGGGSYEQYF	TGCGCCAGCAGCTTGGTAGGCGGGGGCTCCTACGAGCAGTACTTC
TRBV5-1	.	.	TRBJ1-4	CASSPREPVNEKLFF	TGCGCCAGCAGCCCCCGTGAGCCGGTGAATGAAAAACTGTTTTTT
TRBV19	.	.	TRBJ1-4	CASSPALGGSGEKLFF	TGTGCCAGTAGTCCCGCTCTGGGGGGCAGTGGAGAAAAACTGTTTTTT
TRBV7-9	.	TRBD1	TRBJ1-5	CASSAGQGNQPQHF	TGTGCCAGCAGCGCGGGACAGGGCAATCAGCCCCAGCATTTT
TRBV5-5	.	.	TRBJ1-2	CASSFVSYGYTF	TGTGCCAGCAGCTTCGTCAGCTATGGCTACACCTTC
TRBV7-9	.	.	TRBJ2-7	CASSPPPPGTSYEQYF	TGTGCCAGCAGCCCACCCCCGCCGGGGACCTCCTACGAGCAGTACTTC
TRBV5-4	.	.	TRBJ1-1	CASSAGTLNTEAFF	TGTGCCAGCAGCGCCGGGACACTGAACACTGAAGCTTTCTTT
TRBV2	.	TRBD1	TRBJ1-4	CASIDDRGNEKLFF	TGTGCCAGCATCGACGACAGGGGTAATGAAAAACTGTTTTTT
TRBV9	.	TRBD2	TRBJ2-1	CASSGVTGTSGGHEQFF	TGTGCCAGCAGCGGAGTAACCGGGACTAGCGGGGGGCATGAGCAGTTCTTC
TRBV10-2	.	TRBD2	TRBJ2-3	CASSDGRGPDTQYF	TGCGCCAGCAGTGATGGGAGGGGCCCAGATACGCAGTATTTT
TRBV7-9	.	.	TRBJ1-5	CASSLEVSQPQHF	TGTGCCAGCAGCTTAGAAGTGAGTCAGCCCCAGCATTTT
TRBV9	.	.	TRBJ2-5	CASSVGTSSRDPLVGPKTQYF	TGTGCCAGCAGCGTAGGAACCTCATCGCGAGATCCGCTGGTTGGACCTAAGACCCAGTACTTC
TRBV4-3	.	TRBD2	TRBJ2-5	CASSQDGGGGTPPTAQYF	TGCGCCAGCAGCCAAGATGGGGGCGGGGGGACCCCGCCTACCGCCCAGTACTTC
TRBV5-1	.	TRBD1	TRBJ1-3	CASSSYSQGSGNTIYF	TGCGCCAGCAGCTCCTACTCACAGGGGTCTGGAAACACCATATATTTT
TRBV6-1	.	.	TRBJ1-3	CASSEGRASGNTIYF	TGTGCCAGCAGTGAAGGACGTGCCTCTGGAAACACCATATATTTT
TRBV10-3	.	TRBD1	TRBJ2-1	CAIRRTGDNEQFF	TGTGCCATCAGGAGGACAGGGGATAATGAGCAGTTCTTC
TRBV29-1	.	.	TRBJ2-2	CSVEDRGSTGELFF	TGCAGCGTTGAAGACAGGGGTAGCACCGGGGAGCTGTTTTTT
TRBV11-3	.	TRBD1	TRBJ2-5	CASSSISGTGGLETQYF	TGTGCCAGCAGCTCAATTTCCGGGACAGGGGGCTTGGAGACCCAGTACTTC
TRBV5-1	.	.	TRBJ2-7	CASKSGTTSYEQYF	TGCGCCAGCAAAAGTGGCACCACATCCTACGAGCAGTACTTC
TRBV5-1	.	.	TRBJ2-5	CASSFRGKVPDQETQYF	TGCGCCAGCAGCTTTCGGGGAAAGGTCCCCGACCAAGAGACCCAGTACTTC
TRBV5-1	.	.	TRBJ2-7	CASSLSASSYEQYF	TGCGCCAGCAGCTTGTCCGCTTCCTCCTACGAGCAGTACTTC
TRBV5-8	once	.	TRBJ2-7	CASSLAGRAKYF	TGTGCCAGCAGCTTGGCGGGCAGGGCGAAGTACTTC
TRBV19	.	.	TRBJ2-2	CASTRLEGNTGELFF	TGTGCCAGTACACGACTAGAGGGGAATACCGGGGAGCTGTTTTTT